This TCR beta chain was found in a study of CD8+ T cells in alopecia areata. Germline CDR1 GTSNPN, CDR2 SVGIG (reference sequence). V was cut by 0 bases and J by 5 bases, with 26 bases left in between. There are 19 residues in the CDR3. As to treatment: oral pan-JAK inhibitor, 5-10 mg twice daily. RNA extraction and reverse transcription yielded cDNA as sequencing template. Libraries were prepared by immunoSEQ multiplex PCR; TCRdb keeps only in-frame clonotypes and omits some of them. The sample contains under 350,000 clones, 55% to 75% of which appear only once. This chain connects TRBV30 to TRBJ1-3, with D uncertain. The starting material was CD4+ T cells sorted from blood, obtained at week 24, from a patient treated with tofacitinib. The TCR was taken from a human donor with alopecia areata. CDR3 sequence reads: CAWSVLSPTGRRSRNTIYF. The CDR3, as DNA: TGTGCCTGGAGTGTGTTGTCCCCTACCGGACGGAGGTCTAGAAACACCATATATTTT. The full variable domain, completed using reference TRBV30 and TRBJ1-3, is SQTIHQWPATLVQPVGSPLSLECTVEGTSNPNLYWYRQAAGRGLQLLFYSVGIGQISSEVPQNLSASRPQDRQFILSSKKLLLSDSGFYLCAWSVLSPTGRRSRNTIYFGEGSWLTVV.